This T cell receptor (beta chain) was recovered during a study of response to subunit inactivated influenza vaccine. MiXCR, applied by TCRdb to the RT-PCR reads, yields one record per CDR3 protein. This sample has 500,000 or so distinct CDR3 sequences, with approximately 10% found just once. The study's findings and limits: Authors suggested seasonal influenza vaccinations each recruit few new T cells.

This clonotype was found a few times. Antigen: not known. Specimen: PBMCs from blood, collected about 6 weeks after vaccination. This TCR came from a man aged 50 to 60 who received an inactivated influenza vaccine.

The CDR3 region is CASSFSSGNPETQYF. CDR3 DNA: TGTGCCAGCAGCTTCTCTAGCGGGAACCCCGAGACCCAGTACTTC. The V gene is TRBV11-2, the J gene TRBJ2-5; 9 nucleotides line up with TRBD2. Germline assignment: CDR1 SGHAT and CDR2 FQNNGV. The CDR3 sequence is 15 residues long. V was clipped by 3 bases and J by 5 bases; unmatched bases: 7.